The 30 T cell receptor beta chains presented below share a single source sample, sequenced in a study of low-dose radiotherapy and immunotherapy resistance in tumors. Documented time point: before trial treatment. First-strand cDNA relied on TRAV- and TRBV-specific primers spanning alpha and beta chains. A constant-region primer paired with the V-primer adapter amplified TCRs over about 19 PCR cycles. TCRdb called the reads again in MiXCR, with one record for every CDR3 protein. Here the sample spans roughly 76,000 distinct CDR3 sequences, approximately 20% being singletons. The input for sequencing was PBMCs, taken before treatment. The source of these receptors is a male donor with prostate cancer.

In this sample, this clonotype turned up many times. V and J are TRBV4-1 and TRBJ2-3; 8 bases agree with TRBD2. The V gene end was trimmed by 0 bases and the J gene end by 2 bases; junction bases not matched to a gene: 10. Germline V CDR1 and CDR2: MGHRA, YSYEKL. This CDR3 is built from 18 residues. The CDR3 is CASSQESPSGGLTDTQYF. The CDR3 bases are TGCGCCAGCAGCCAAGAATCCCCCAGCGGGGGACTCACAGATACGCAGTATTTT.

Many counts were recorded for this clonotype. V gene TRBV20-1 combines with J gene TRBJ2-7; 11 bases line up with TRBD2. CDR3 length: 16 residues. Germline lookup yields CDR1 DFQATT and CDR2 SNEGSKA (reference sequence). J was trimmed by 7 bases and V by 0 bases; bases with no gene match: 11. The CDR3 coding sequence is TGCAGTGCTAGAGATCAACTAGCGGGAGTATTGAGAGAGCAGTACTTC. Translation: CSARDQLAGVLREQYF.

This clonotype showed up many times. This chain connects TRBV20-1 to TRBJ2-5; D is perhaps TRBD1 (5 bases). V lost 6 bases to trimming and J lost 2 bases, with 10 bases between them. The germline gives CDR1 DFQATT, CDR2 SNEGSKA (reference sequence). This CDR3 region has 12 residues. CDR3 bases: TGCAGTGCCACAGGAGCACAAGAGACCCAGTACTTC. Protein product: CSATGAQETQYF.

The chain joins TRBV19 to TRBJ2-5; TRBD2 aligns across 9 bases. The length of the CDR3 is 16 residues. V lost 0 bases and J lost 1; bases outside the gene matches: 3. The germline V gene encodes CDR1 LNHDA and CDR2 SQIVND (reference sequence). The CDR3 nucleotides are TGTGCCAGTAGTATAGACGGCGGGAGGGCCCAAGAGACCCAGTACTTC. Translated, it gives CASSIDGGRAQETQYF.

This chain connects TRBV4-1 to TRBJ2-7; no definite D call. Germline values: CDR1 MGHRA, CDR2 YSYEKL. Trimming shortened V by 3 bases and J by 3 bases, and 9 bases separated the two germline ends. CDR3 length: 13 residues. CDR3 bases: TGCGCCAGCAGCCAGGGGTTTTTCTACGAGCAGTACTTC. This sequence encodes CASSQGFFYEQYF.

The chain links TRBV14 to TRBJ2-1; 8 nucleotides agree with TRBD2. The junction had 4 bases not matched to a gene; V was cut back by 4 bases and J by 2 bases. The CDR3 has 15 amino acids. CDR1 SGHDN and CDR2 FVKESK come from the germline V gene. Here the CDR3 reads CASSRGSGAYNEQFF. The CDR3 nucleotides read TGTGCCAGCAGCCGTGGTAGCGGGGCCTACAATGAGCAGTTCTTC.

This clonotype has a count of ten or more. This chain uses TRBV4-1 with TRBJ1-2; the D gene is possibly TRBD1 (5 bases). The germline V gene has CDR1 MGHRA and CDR2 YSYEKL. This CDR3 has 14 amino acids. The V and J ends lost 4 bases and 4 bases respectively, with 13 bases between them. The CDR3, as DNA: TGCGCCAGCAGCCCCGACAGCCTTGTCTATGGCTACACCTTC. Its protein product is CASSPDSLVYGYTF.

This clonotype was counted many times. The rearrangement links TRBV24-1 to TRBJ2-5; 7 nucleotides align to TRBD2. Germline V lookup: CDR1 KGHDR, CDR2 SFDVKD. J gave up 4 bases and V 1 base, and 8 bases lay outside the gene matches. This CDR3 comprises 16 residues. The CDR3 DNA is TGTGCCACCAGTGATTTTGCGCCTAGCGGAACAGAGACCCAGTACTTC. Its protein is CATSDFAPSGTETQYF.

This clonotype has ten or more counts. The chain combines TRBV5-1 with TRBJ2-1; 8 positions match TRBD1. Germline trimming cut 4 bases from V and 8 bases from J; bases unmatched to any gene: 14. This CDR3 is 16 amino acids long. Germline CDR1 SGHRS, CDR2 YFSETQ. Written as DNA, the CDR3 is TGCGCCAGCAGCATACAGACAGGGGTTGGTTTCGATGAGCAGTTCTTC. It is translated as CASSIQTGVGFDEQFF.

In this sample, this clonotype turned up once. This clone may be a read error of a much larger clone one base away. CDR3 region: CASSFATGGNEQYF. The CDR3, as DNA: TGTGCCAGCAGTTTCGCGACAGGGGGCAACGAGCAGTACTTC. The gene calls are TRBV6-5 and TRBJ2-7, with 10 bases fitting TRBD1. The CDR3 has 14 amino acids. V lost 4 bases, J lost 5 bases, and 5 bases stayed unmatched. The V gene's germline CDR1 is MNHEY and CDR2 SVGAGI.

This clonotype was seen many times. The chain combines TRBV4-3 with TRBJ2-3; D is unresolved. CDR1 and CDR2 (germline): LGHNA, YSLEER. The CDR3 sequence is 15 residues long. V dropped 1 base and J dropped 2 bases, with 10 bases sitting between them. The CDR3 region is CASSQGPATTDTQYF. In DNA form, the CDR3 reads TGCGCCAGCAGCCAAGGTCCCGCCACCACAGATACGCAGTATTTT.

This clonotype was observed at least ten times. The chain uses TRBV7-8 and TRBJ2-1, with D unresolved. V was trimmed by 7 bases and J by 6 bases, leaving 13 bases between them. The CDR3 contains 13 residues. CDR1 is SGHVS, CDR2 FQNEAQ, per germline. The CDR3 loop is CASTLSRGNEQFF. CDR3 nucleotides: TGTGCCAGCACACTATCGCGAGGCAATGAGCAGTTCTTC.

On this clonotype itself: One base separates it from a far larger clone, so it is likely a read error. The rearrangement links TRBV5-8 to TRBJ2-5; D gene unclear. The CDR3 consists of 14 residues. CDR1 and CDR2 from the germline V gene are SGHTS and YDEGEE. The CDR3 here is CGSSPDGHRETQYF. In nucleotides, the CDR3 is TGTGGCAGCAGCCCGGATGGGCATCGAGAGACCCAGTACTTC.

This clonotype showed up many times. The chain has TRBV19 and TRBJ2-1; 11 nucleotides line up with TRBD2. The CDR3 totals 18 residues. Germline V gene lookup returns CDR1 LNHDA and CDR2 SQIVND (reference sequence). Trimming cost V 4 bases and J 2 bases; bases outside gene matches: 10. CDR3 in amino acids: CASSTKAGLAATYNEQFF. The CDR3 nucleotides are TGTGCCAGTAGTACCAAGGCGGGACTAGCGGCCACCTACAATGAGCAGTTCTTC.

The chain is built from TRBV28 and TRBJ1-1; no definite D call. V was cut by 3 bases and J by 0 bases, with 14 bases left in between. Germline CDR1 reads MDHEN; CDR2 reads SYDVKM. The CDR3 contains 16 residues. The CDR3: CASSFLARGMNTEAFF. The DNA of the CDR3 is TGTGCCAGCAGTTTCCTCGCGCGAGGCATGAACACTGAAGCTTTCTTT.

This clonotype has ten or more counts. This chain connects TRBV7-9 to TRBJ2-5; D not certain. The germline V gene encodes CDR1 SEHNR and CDR2 FQNEAQ (reference sequence). This CDR3 is built from 13 residues. V lost 7 bases and J lost 2, with 11 bases in between. The CDR3 protein is CASKKDAQETQYF. The CDR3 nucleotides are TGTGCCAGCAAGAAGGACGCTCAAGAGACCCAGTACTTC.

Regarding this clonotype: This likely stems from a read error, as it lies one base from a far larger clone. The chain recombines TRBV6-1 with TRBJ2-3; 11 bases match TRBD2. The CDR3 runs 17 residues. Germline V gene data show CDR1 as MNHNS and CDR2 as SASEGT. CDR3 amino acids: CTSRDRELAGGGDTQYF. The CDR3 nucleotides are TGTACCAGCCGGGACAGGGAGCTAGCGGGAGGTGGCGATACGCAGTATTTT.

Comments on this clonotype: A far more abundant clone sits one base away, making this likely a read error. The chain employs TRBV18 and TRBJ2-1; no clear D gene. The CDR3 consists of 11 residues. Germline loops: CDR1 KGHSH, CDR2 LQKENI. Trimming took off 0 bases at V and 10 bases at J, with 4 bases between the two ends. The CDR3 DNA reads as TGTGCCAGCTCACCACCGTTCGAGCAGTTCTTC. Translation: CASSPPFEQFF.

By sample fraction, this clonotype is medium-sized (0.01 to 0.1%). This chain uses TRBV28 with TRBJ2-1; the D is unclear. The germline V and J ends were trimmed by 5 bases and 0 bases, with 14 bases remaining between them. Germline CDR1 MDHEN, CDR2 SYDVKM. This CDR3 spans 16 amino acids. CDR3 in amino acids: CASSPMASSSYNEQFF. CDR3 nucleotides: TGTGCCAGCAGTCCGATGGCGTCCAGCTCCTACAATGAGCAGTTCTTC.

J is TRBJ2-7 and V is TRBV9; TRBD1 matches at 7 bases. CDR3 size: 15 residues. Germline CDR1 SGDLS, CDR2 YYNGEE. V gave up 0 bases and J gave up 4 bases; unmatched junction bases: 7. The CDR3 protein is CASSVGDSFWYEQYF. CDR3 in DNA: TGTGCCAGCAGCGTAGGGGACAGTTTTTGGTACGAGCAGTACTTC.

This clonotype was counted ten times or more. This chain uses TRBV2 with TRBJ1-1; D might be TRBD1 (5 bases). This CDR3 is built from 13 residues. Germline CDR1 reads SNHLY; CDR2 reads FYNNEI. The germline V and J ends were trimmed by 8 bases and 1 base, with 11 bases remaining between them. Here the CDR3 reads CASGGGWNTEAFF. CDR3 sequence (DNA): TGTGCCAGCGGCGGGGGATGGAACACTGAAGCTTTCTTT.

This clonotype was recorded at least ten times. The rearrangement joins TRBV19 to TRBJ1-6; a possible D gene is TRBD1 (6 bases). This CDR3 spans 15 amino acids. Germline loops: CDR1 LNHDA, CDR2 SQIVND (reference sequence). V dropped 3 bases and J dropped 10 bases, with 16 bases sitting between them. CDR3 sequence reads: CASSIGGQPLSPLHF. The CDR3 coding sequence is TGTGCCAGTAGTATCGGCGGACAGCCGTTGTCACCCCTCCACTTT.

This clonotype was seen ten or more times. The chain has TRBV10-3 and TRBJ2-6; D not certain. Trimming removed 10 bases at V and 4 bases at J, with 5 bases between. The length of the CDR3 is 11 residues. CDR1 and CDR2 (germline): ENHRY, SYGVKD. The CDR3 loop reads CATEGANVLTF. CDR3 DNA sequence: TGTGCCACCGAGGGGGCCAACGTCCTGACTTTC.

This clonotype was observed at least ten times. The genes are TRBV14 and TRBJ2-3; 11 bases fit TRBD2. There are 18 residues in the CDR3. Germline V gives CDR1 SGHDN, CDR2 FVKESK. V gave up 4 bases and J gave up 5 bases; unmatched junction bases: 14. Here the CDR3 reads CASSRGTSGAWYGDTQYF. The CDR3, as DNA: TGTGCCAGCAGCCGCGGGACTAGCGGAGCGTGGTATGGAGATACGCAGTATTTT.

This clonotype was seen many times. The rearrangement links TRBV24-1 to TRBJ2-3; D is unresolved. CDR3 length: 14 residues. The germline CDR1 and CDR2 sequences are KGHDR and SFDVKD. Trimming removed 0 bases at V and 0 bases at J, with 3 bases between. The CDR3: CATSDLRSTDTQYF. For the CDR3, the DNA is TGTGCCACCAGTGATTTGCGCAGCACAGATACGCAGTATTTT.

There are many counts of this clonotype. The rearrangement joins TRBV6-2 or TRBV6-3 to TRBJ1-1; D remains ambiguous. The ends were cut back, 7 bases at V and 1 base at J, with 10 bases in the middle. Germline loops: CDR1 MNHEY, CDR2 SVGEGT. The CDR3 loop spans 13 amino acids. Here the CDR3 reads CASINTGNTEAFF. As DNA, the CDR3 is TGTGCCAGCATTAACACTGGGAACACTGAAGCTTTCTTT.

This clonotype was seen many times. The rearrangement joins TRBV6-2 or TRBV6-3 to TRBJ2-5, with D possibly being TRBD1 (5 bases). CDR1 MNHEY and CDR2 SVGEGT come from the germline V gene. The ends were cut back, 5 bases at V and 0 bases at J, with 7 bases in the middle. The CDR3 spans 13 residues. Here the CDR3 reads CASSNRYQETQYF. The CDR3 nucleotides are TGTGCCAGCAGTAACAGGTACCAAGAGACCCAGTACTTC.

This clonotype came up many times. This chain's CDR3 is CASGRGSSGANVLTF. DNA of the CDR3: TGTGCCAGCGGCAGGGGCTCTTCTGGGGCCAACGTCCTGACTTTC. This chain joins TRBV12-3 or TRBV12-4 and TRBJ2-6; the D gene is possibly TRBD1 (6 bases). The CDR3 is made up of 15 amino acids. Trimming removed 8 bases at V and 1 base at J, with 12 bases between.

Ten or more counts support this clonotype. The chain couples TRBV20-1 to TRBJ2-7, with 7 bases identical to TRBD1. This CDR3 contains 14 residues. With V trimmed by 5 bases and J by 4 bases, 11 bases remained unmatched. Germline-derived CDR1 and CDR2 are DFQATT and SNEGSKA (reference sequence). In DNA form, the CDR3 reads TGCAGTGCTCCTACGACAGGGATAATGTACGAGCAGTACTTC. Encoded protein: CSAPTTGIMYEQYF.

The chain is built from TRBV4-2 and TRBJ2-2, with 12 bases matching TRBD2. The CDR3 loop spans 18 amino acids. V trimming: 0 bases; J trimming: 4 bases; junction bases outside the gene matches: 6. CDR1 and CDR2 (germline): LGHNA, YNFKEQ. The CDR3 DNA reads TGTGCCAGCAGCCAAGAGACTAGCGGGGGTCGGGGCACCGGGGAGCTGTTTTTT. Its protein product is CASSQETSGGRGTGELFF.